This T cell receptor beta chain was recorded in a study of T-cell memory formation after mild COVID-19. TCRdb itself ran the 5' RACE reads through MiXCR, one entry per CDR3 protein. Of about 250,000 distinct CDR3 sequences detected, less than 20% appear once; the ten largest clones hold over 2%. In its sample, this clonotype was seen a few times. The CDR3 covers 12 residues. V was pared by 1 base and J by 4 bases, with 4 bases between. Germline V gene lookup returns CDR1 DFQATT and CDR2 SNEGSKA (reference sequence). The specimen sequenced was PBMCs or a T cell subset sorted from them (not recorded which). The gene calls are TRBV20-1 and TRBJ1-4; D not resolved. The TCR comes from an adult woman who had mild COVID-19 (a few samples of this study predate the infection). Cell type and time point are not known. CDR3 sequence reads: CSARVFNEKLFF. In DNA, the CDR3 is TGCAGTGCTAGAGTCTTTAATGAAAAACTGTTTTTT.